These 29 T cell receptor beta chains were sequenced from one sample in a study of yellow fever vaccine responses in identical twins. TCRdb re-derived calls from the RT-PCR reads in MiXCR, one entry per CDR3 protein. The table lists over 15,000 distinct CDR3 sequences, approximately 80% of them singletons. This specimen consisted of T cells from blood (PBMCs), unsorted or a sorted subset (not recorded which), obtained before or after yellow fever vaccination (not recorded which). These receptors all stem from a woman aged 18-29 years who received the yellow fever vaccine.

The V gene is TRBV18, the J gene TRBJ2-7, with D uncertain. Trimming pared 4 bases from V and 4 bases from J, leaving 11 bases between. Per germline, CDR1 KGHSH and CDR2 LQKENI. CDR3 length equals 13 residues. The CDR3 protein is CASSQDGRYEQYF. CDR3 in DNA: TGTGCCAGCTCACAGGACGGGCGATACGAGCAGTACTTC.

The V call is TRBV7-3, the J call TRBJ2-1, with D maybe TRBD1 (6 bases). This CDR3 contains 13 residues. Trimming removed 5 bases at V and 5 bases at J, with 10 bases between. CDR1 and CDR2 from the germline V gene are SGHTA and FQGTGA. CDR3 DNA sequence: TGTGCCAGCAGCGTAAACAGGGACAATGAGCAGTTCTTC. It encodes CASSVNRDNEQFF.

The chain couples TRBV18 to TRBJ2-5; D assignment may be TRBD1 or TRBD2 (5 bases each). CDR3 length equals 13 residues. The germline V gene has CDR1 KGHSH and CDR2 LQKENI. V was cut by 3 bases and J by 2 bases, with 7 bases left in between. CDR3 sequence: CASSPGVQETQYF. The CDR3, as DNA: TGTGCCAGCTCACCGGGGGTACAAGAGACCCAGTACTTC.

The genes are TRBV29-1 and TRBJ2-7; no reliable D call. CDR3 length: 12 residues. Germline CDR1 SQVTM, CDR2 ANQGSEA. V was pared by 6 bases and J by 0 bases, with 9 bases between. The CDR3 DNA follows: TGCAGCGTGACCTCATACTCCTACGAGCAGTACTTC. The encoded protein is CSVTSYSYEQYF.

CDR3 nucleotide sequence: TGTGCCACCAGCAGAAAGACAGGGCTTAACTTCTACGAGCAGTACTTC. It yields the protein CATSRKTGLNFYEQYF. The V gene is TRBV15, the J gene TRBJ2-7, with 7 bases identical to TRBD1. The CDR3 loop spans 16 amino acids. After removal of 2 bases from V and 3 bases from J, the junction contained 10 bases not matched to a gene. Germline CDR1 LNHNV, CDR2 YYDKDF (reference sequence).

This clonotype was seen a few times. The gene calls are TRBV20-1 and TRBJ2-7, with D uncertain. CDR1 is DFQATT and CDR2 is SNEGSKA in the germline V gene (reference sequence). V shed 3 bases and J shed 0 bases, with 9 bases lying between them. This CDR3 spans 13 amino acids. This CDR3 reads CSASGRNSYEQYF. In nucleotides, the CDR3 is TGCAGTGCTAGCGGGCGAAACTCCTACGAGCAGTACTTC.

The CDR3 DNA reads as TGCGCCAGCAGTGGTGGAGGGGAGATGAGGCAGCCCCAGCATTTT. Translated: CASSGGGEMRQPQHF. V gene TRBV10-1 combines with J gene TRBJ1-5; a weak D match, TRBD1 (5 bases). Germline V gene lookup returns CDR1 WNHNN and CDR2 SYGVQD (reference sequence). This CDR3 spans 15 amino acids. V lost 4 bases and J 7 bases, leaving 17 bases between the germline ends.

The chain recombines TRBV9 with TRBJ2-3, with 10 nucleotides matching TRBD1. Germline trimming cut 0 bases from V and 6 bases from J; bases unmatched to any gene: 4. CDR3 size: 15 residues. Germline assignment: CDR1 SGDLS and CDR2 YYNGEE. As DNA, the CDR3 is TGTGCCAGCAGCGTAGAGTGGGGACAGGGGGATACGCAGTATTTT. It translates to CASSVEWGQGDTQYF.

The V and J genes are TRBV6-5 and TRBJ2-7; D gene uncertain. There are 14 residues in the CDR3. Looked up from germline, CDR1 is MNHEY and CDR2 is SVGAGI. V lost 2 bases to trimming and J lost 1 base, with 9 bases between them. CDR3 amino acids: CASSYPDRSYEQYF. The CDR3 coding sequence is TGTGCCAGCAGTTACCCTGACCGATCCTACGAGCAGTACTTC.

The CDR3 coding sequence is TGTGCCAGCAGTCCTGAGGACAGGGGTCACAATGAGCAGTTCTTC. Protein: CASSPEDRGHNEQFF. V usage is TRBV6-4 and J usage is TRBJ2-1, with 9 bases matching TRBD1. The germline CDR1 and CDR2 sequences are MRHNA and SNTAGT. CDR3 length: 15 amino acids. Unmatched junction bases numbered 7, after V lost 5 bases and J lost 5 bases.

This chain uses TRBV27 with TRBJ1-5; maybe TRBD1 (5 bases). CDR1 is MNHEY and CDR2 is SMNVEV in the germline V gene (reference sequence). Trimming pared 4 bases from V and 5 bases from J, leaving 9 bases between. CDR3 length: 13 amino acids. The CDR3 region is CASSSSGYQPQHF. The CDR3 DNA is TGTGCCAGCAGTTCATCAGGGTATCAGCCCCAGCATTTT.

This clonotype was observed once. The CDR3 bases are TGCGCCAGCAGCCAAGATAGTCGAGGGTCCTACGAGCAGTACTTC. Protein: CASSQDSRGSYEQYF. The genes are TRBV4-3 and TRBJ2-7, with D possibly matching TRBD2 (5 bases). Germline V CDR1 and CDR2: LGHNA, YSLEER. This CDR3 region has 15 residues. V was clipped by 0 bases and J by 1 base, with 10 bases between them.

The CDR3 loop is CASTMILDRHGETQYF. As DNA, the CDR3 is TGTGCCAGCACGATGATCCTAGACCGGCATGGGGAGACCCAGTACTTC. The V and J genes are TRBV11-3 and TRBJ2-5; D call uncertain. With 7 bases removed from V and 5 bases from J, the gap between germline ends came to 23 bases. Germline V gene data show CDR1 as SGHNT and CDR2 as YENEEA. CDR3 length: 16 residues.

The rearrangement links TRBV11-2 to TRBJ2-1; D gene unclear. The CDR3 covers 11 residues. The ends were cut back, 9 bases at V and 6 bases at J, with 9 bases in the middle. Germline CDR1 is SGHAT and CDR2 is FQNNGV. Here the CDR3 reads CARGPGNEQFF. In nucleotides, the CDR3 is TGTGCCAGAGGGCCGGGCAATGAGCAGTTCTTC.

The genes are TRBV7-9 and TRBJ2-5; TRBD2 matches 7 bases. Germline V gene data show CDR1 as SEHNR and CDR2 as FQNEAQ (reference sequence). The CDR3 totals 15 residues. V was clipped by 5 bases and J by 4 bases; unmatched bases: 10. The CDR3 loop is CASSRWRESRETQYF. The CDR3 nucleotides read TGTGCCAGCAGCCGCTGGCGGGAGAGTCGAGAGACCCAGTACTTC.

The V and J genes are TRBV7-6 and TRBJ2-7, with D possibly TRBD2 on 5 matching bases. Germline CDR1 SGHVS, CDR2 FNYEAQ. This CDR3 is 13 amino acids long. The V gene lost 4 bases and the J gene lost 4 bases, with 11 bases spanning the gap. DNA for the CDR3: TGTGCCAGCAGCTCCGGGGAAGAATACGAGCAGTACTTC. It specifies CASSSGEEYEQYF.

The chain joins TRBV10-3 to TRBJ2-1; D is possibly TRBD1 (5 bases). Trimming cost V 2 bases and J 14 bases, with 13 bases left between them. The CDR3 loop spans 12 amino acids. Germline V CDR1 and CDR2: ENHRY, SYGVKD. The CDR3 DNA reads TGTGCCATCAGTGAGAACCAGGGTGGTGAGTTCTTC. Its translation: CAISENQGGEFF.

This chain joins TRBV11-1 and TRBJ2-1, with 10 bases matching TRBD2. The CDR3 has 15 amino acids. Germline V gene data show CDR1 as SGHAT and CDR2 as FQDESV (reference sequence). The V segment lost 2 bases and the J segment 6 bases; nucleotides outside the gene matches: 4. This CDR3 reads CASSLTSGAFNEQFF. The CDR3 coding sequence is TGTGCCAGCAGCTTAACTAGCGGGGCTTTCAATGAGCAGTTCTTC.

This clonotype was counted only a few times. The chain combines TRBV3-1 with TRBJ2-1; 10 bases fit TRBD2. CDR1 and CDR2 (germline): LGHDT, YNNKEL (reference sequence). The V segment lost 4 bases and the J segment 4 bases; nucleotides outside the gene matches: 4. CDR3 length: 15 amino acids. The CDR3 protein is CASSPLLAGYNEQFF. As DNA, the CDR3 is TGTGCCAGCAGCCCTTTACTAGCGGGATACAATGAGCAGTTCTTC.

The V and J genes are TRBV15 and TRBJ2-7; 10 bases are shared with TRBD1. Trimming removed 3 bases from V and 5 bases from J; junction bases left unmatched: 4. The CDR3 length is 14 residues. Germline CDR1 and CDR2: LNHNV and YYDKDF (reference sequence). This CDR3 reads CATSSRTGGDEQYF. In DNA, the CDR3 is TGTGCCACCAGCAGTAGGACAGGGGGTGACGAGCAGTACTTC. The whole variable domain, filled in from reference TRBV15 and TRBJ2-7, reads DAMVIQNPRYQVTQFGKPVTLSCSQTLNHNVMYWYQQKSSQAPKLLFHYYDKDFNNEADTPDNFQSRRPNTSFCFLDIRSPGLGDTAMYLCATSSRTGGDEQYFGPGTRLTVT.

This clonotype has just one count. The chain combines TRBV20-1 with TRBJ2-7; D gene unclear. Germline CDR1 is DFQATT and CDR2 is SNEGSKA (reference sequence). V lost 6 bases and J lost 8, with 17 bases in between. CDR3 length equals 12 residues. The CDR3 DNA is TGCAGTGCAGCGACCTCGGAACAGAAGCAGTACTTC. This translates into CSAATSEQKQYF.

The chain uses TRBV3-1 and TRBJ2-7, with a tentative D call TRBD2 (5 bases). The length of the CDR3 is 13 residues. Trimming removed 3 bases at V and 1 base at J, with 7 bases between. The germline CDR1 and CDR2 sequences are LGHDT and YNNKEL (reference sequence). CDR3 bases: TGTGCCAGCAGCCAGGACTTGTCCTACGAGCAGTACTTC. It encodes CASSQDLSYEQYF.

CDR3 protein: CSAHFDRLASDTQYF. The DNA for the CDR3 is TGCAGCGCCCATTTCGATAGGCTAGCTTCCGATACGCAGTATTTT. This chain connects TRBV29-1 to TRBJ2-3, with a possible D match to TRBD2 (5 bases). CDR1 SQVTM and CDR2 ANQGSEA come from the germline V gene. The ends were cut back, 7 bases at V and 6 bases at J, with 23 bases in the middle. This CDR3 has 15 amino acids.

Of note for this clonotype: Its ends do not fully match the called genes, so a read error is possible. The V call is TRBV5-4, the J call TRBJ2-7; the match to TRBD1 covers 7 bases. Per germline, CDR1 SGHNT and CDR2 YYREEE (reference sequence). The CDR3 totals 12 residues. CDR3 nucleotide sequence: TGCGCCAGCAGCCAGGGGGACAGTGAGCAGTACTTC. It translates to CASSQGDSEQYF.

The chain combines TRBV3-1 with TRBJ2-1; the D gene is possibly TRBD2 (6 bases). V was shortened by 9 bases and J by 2 bases, with 14 bases between the two germline ends. The length of the CDR3 is 14 residues. CDR1 is LGHDT, CDR2 YNNKEL, per germline (reference sequence). CDR3 in amino acids: CARTEERAYNEQFF. The CDR3 region has the DNA TGTGCCAGGACGGAGGAGCGGGCCTACAATGAGCAGTTCTTC.

This clonotype was seen just once. The gene calls are TRBV2 and TRBJ1-5; possibly TRBD1 for D (5 bases). Germline assignment: CDR1 SNHLY and CDR2 FYNNEI. V lost 9 bases and J 0 bases, leaving 6 bases between the germline ends. The CDR3 contains 12 residues. CDR3 protein: CASQGSNQPQHF. CDR3 nucleotides: TGTGCCAGTCAGGGTAGCAATCAGCCCCAGCATTTT.

The V and J genes are TRBV9 and TRBJ2-2, with D unresolved. V lost 0 bases to trimming and J lost 6 bases, with 9 bases between them. Per germline, CDR1 SGDLS and CDR2 YYNGEE. This CDR3 has 14 amino acids. The CDR3 sequence: CASSVGSAPGELFF. As DNA, the CDR3 is TGTGCCAGCAGCGTAGGGTCAGCCCCCGGGGAGCTGTTTTTT.

The chain uses TRBV29-1 and TRBJ2-4; 8 bases are a match to TRBD2. The CDR3 loop spans 14 amino acids. Germline trimming cut 3 bases from V and 5 bases from J; bases unmatched to any gene: 6. CDR1 SQVTM and CDR2 ANQGSEA come from the germline V gene. The chain's CDR3 is CSVEDVAGQNIQYF. The CDR3 nucleotides read TGCAGCGTTGAGGATGTAGCGGGGCAAAACATTCAGTACTTC.

The J gene is TRBJ2-7, the V gene TRBV20-1; D may be TRBD1 or TRBD2 (5 bases each). There are 15 residues in the CDR3. Trimming shortened V by 0 bases and J by 3 bases, and 15 bases separated the two germline ends. Germline V gene lookup returns CDR1 DFQATT and CDR2 SNEGSKA (reference sequence). The CDR3 protein is CSARDRDERLYEQYF. The CDR3 DNA follows: TGCAGTGCTAGAGACCGGGACGAACGCCTCTACGAGCAGTACTTC.